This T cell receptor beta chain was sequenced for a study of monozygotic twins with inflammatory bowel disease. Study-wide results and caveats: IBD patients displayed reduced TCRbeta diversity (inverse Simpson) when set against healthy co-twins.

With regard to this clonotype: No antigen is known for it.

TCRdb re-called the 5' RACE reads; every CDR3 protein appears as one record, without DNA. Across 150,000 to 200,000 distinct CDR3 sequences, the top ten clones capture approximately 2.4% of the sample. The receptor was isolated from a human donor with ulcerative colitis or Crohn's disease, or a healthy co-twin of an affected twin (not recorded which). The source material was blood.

CDR3: CSASVAGETQYF. The chain joins TRBV20-1 to TRBJ2-5; there is no DNA to check the TCRdb D call of TRBD2. CDR3 length equals 12 residues. Germline V gene data show CDR1 as DFQATT and CDR2 as SNEGSKA (reference sequence).